The present TCR delta chain was sequenced within a study of DNA immune sequencing with unique molecular identifiers. Overall study: γδ T cells were magnetically enriched from buffy coats; genomic DNA was sequenced. Inputs: roughly 100 ng DNA from enriched γδ cells, approximately 1 ug from non-enriched PBMCs. Study-wide points: Healthy donor TRD clonotypes most often used TRDV2 joined to TRDJ1.

Germline CDR1 GEAIGNYY, CDR2 EKD. The CDR3 sequence is 20 residues long. This clone was observed a few times. Its antigen is still unknown. The protein TCRdb gives is from a much larger clone and does not agree with this DNA's translation at residue 17, likely a read error; the protein shown here comes from the DNA. Primers for all 8 TRDV and 4 TRDJ genes amplified genomic DNA in 32-plex. In approximately 3 barcoding PCR cycles, molecules received a 12-nucleotide UMI, then adapter PCR followed. TCRdb reanalyzed the multiplex PCR reads using CATT. The sample shows about 1,500 delta-chain clones, around 12% of them seen only once.

The TCR originated in a human donor in good health. The source material was gamma-delta T cells enriched from blood buffy coat, or unenriched PBMCs (not recorded which). The J gene is TRDJ1, the V gene TRDV2; TRDD3 aligns across 13 bases. The DNA of the CDR3 is TGTGCCTGTGACACCGTCGCTACTGGGGGATACGGAGGGTACACCGATAACCTCATCTTT. Translation gives CACDTVATGGYGGYTDNLIF.